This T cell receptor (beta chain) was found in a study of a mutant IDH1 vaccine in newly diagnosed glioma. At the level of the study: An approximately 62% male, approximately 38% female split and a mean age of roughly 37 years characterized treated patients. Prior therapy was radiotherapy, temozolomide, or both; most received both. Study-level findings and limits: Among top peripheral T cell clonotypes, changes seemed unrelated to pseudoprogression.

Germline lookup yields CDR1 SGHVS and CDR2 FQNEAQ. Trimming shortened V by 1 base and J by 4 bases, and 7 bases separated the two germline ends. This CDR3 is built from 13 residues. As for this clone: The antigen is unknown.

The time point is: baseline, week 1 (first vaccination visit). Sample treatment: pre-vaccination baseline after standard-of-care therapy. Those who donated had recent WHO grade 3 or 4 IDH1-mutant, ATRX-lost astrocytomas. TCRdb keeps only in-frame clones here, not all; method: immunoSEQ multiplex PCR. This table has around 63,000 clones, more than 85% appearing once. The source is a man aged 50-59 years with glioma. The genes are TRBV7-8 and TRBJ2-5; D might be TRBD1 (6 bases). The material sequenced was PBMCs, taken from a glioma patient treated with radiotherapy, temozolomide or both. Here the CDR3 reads CASSLGGPETQYF. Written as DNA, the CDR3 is TGTGCCAGCAGCTTAGGGGGGCCAGAGACCCAGTACTTC.